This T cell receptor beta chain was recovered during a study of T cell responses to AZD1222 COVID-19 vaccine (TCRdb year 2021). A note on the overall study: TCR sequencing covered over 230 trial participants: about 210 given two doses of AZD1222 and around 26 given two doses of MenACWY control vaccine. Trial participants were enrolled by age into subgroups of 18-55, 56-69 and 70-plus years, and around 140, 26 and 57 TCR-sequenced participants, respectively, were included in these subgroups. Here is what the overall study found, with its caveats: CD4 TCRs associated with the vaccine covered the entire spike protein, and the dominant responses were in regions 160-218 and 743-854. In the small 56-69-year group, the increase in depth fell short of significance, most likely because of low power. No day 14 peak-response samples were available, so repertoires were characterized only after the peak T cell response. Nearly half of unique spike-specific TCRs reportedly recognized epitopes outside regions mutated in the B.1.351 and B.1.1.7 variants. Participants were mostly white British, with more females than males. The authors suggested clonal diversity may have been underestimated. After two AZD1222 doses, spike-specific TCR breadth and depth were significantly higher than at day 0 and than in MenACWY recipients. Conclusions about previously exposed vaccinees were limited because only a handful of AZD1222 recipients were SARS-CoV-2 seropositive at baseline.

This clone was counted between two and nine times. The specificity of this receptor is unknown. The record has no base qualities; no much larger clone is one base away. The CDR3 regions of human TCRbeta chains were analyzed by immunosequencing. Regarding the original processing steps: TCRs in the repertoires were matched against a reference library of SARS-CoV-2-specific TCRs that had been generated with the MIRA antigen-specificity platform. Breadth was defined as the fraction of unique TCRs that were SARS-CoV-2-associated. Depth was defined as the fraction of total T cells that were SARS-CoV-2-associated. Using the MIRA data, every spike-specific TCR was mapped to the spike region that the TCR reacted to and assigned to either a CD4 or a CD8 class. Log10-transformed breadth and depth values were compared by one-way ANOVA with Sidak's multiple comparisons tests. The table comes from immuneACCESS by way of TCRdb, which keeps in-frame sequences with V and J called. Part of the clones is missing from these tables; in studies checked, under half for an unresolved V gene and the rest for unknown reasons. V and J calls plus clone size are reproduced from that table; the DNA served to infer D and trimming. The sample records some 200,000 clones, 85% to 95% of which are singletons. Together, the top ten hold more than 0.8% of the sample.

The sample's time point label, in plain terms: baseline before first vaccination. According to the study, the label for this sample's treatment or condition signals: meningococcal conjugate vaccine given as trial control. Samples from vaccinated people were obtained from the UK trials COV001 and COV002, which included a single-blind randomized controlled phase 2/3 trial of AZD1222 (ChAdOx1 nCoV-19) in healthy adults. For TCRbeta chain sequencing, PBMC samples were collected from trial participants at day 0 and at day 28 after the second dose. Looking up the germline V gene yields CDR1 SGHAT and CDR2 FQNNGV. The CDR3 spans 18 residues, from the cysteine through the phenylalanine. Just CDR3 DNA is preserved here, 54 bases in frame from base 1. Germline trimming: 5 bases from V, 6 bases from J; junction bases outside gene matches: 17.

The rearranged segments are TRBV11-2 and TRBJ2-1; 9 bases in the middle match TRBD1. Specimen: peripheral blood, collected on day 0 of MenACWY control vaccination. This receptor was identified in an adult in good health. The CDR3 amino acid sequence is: CASSLLAGGQGRGNEQFF. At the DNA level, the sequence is TGTGCCAGCAGCCTACTCGCAGGGGGACAGGGACGCGGCAATGAGCAGTTCTTC.